These 20 T cell receptor beta chains were sequenced from one sample in a study of T cells in localized non-small cell lung cancer. Only in-frame clones appear in the TCRdb table, and some are missing; sequencing was by immunoSEQ multiplex PCR. The sample consists of 12,000 or so clones, about 83% of them appearing once. Sequenced here: peripheral blood, sampled before any cancer treatment. The receptors derive from a male donor aged 60 or older with stage I lung adenocarcinoma.

The chain combines TRBV19 with TRBJ1-2; no clear D. Germline V gene data show CDR1 as LNHDA and CDR2 as SQIVND (reference sequence). The V end lost 5 bases, the J end lost 6 bases, and 13 bases lay between the germline ends. The CDR3 loop spans 13 amino acids. This CDR3 is CASSQFGGNGYTF. The CDR3 DNA is TGTGCCAGTAGTCAGTTTGGAGGGAATGGCTACACCTTC. Full variable domain (missing parts from reference TRBV19 and TRBJ1-2): DGGITQSPKYLFRKEGQNVTLSCEQNLNHDAMYWYRQDPGQGLRLIYYSQIVNDFQKGDIAEGYSVSREKKESFPLTVTSAQKNPTAFYLCASSQFGGNGYTFGSGTRLTVV.

This clone was seen more than once but under ten times. The rearrangement uses TRBV4-1 and TRBJ1-2; no firm D call. CDR1 is MGHRA, CDR2 YSYEKL, per germline. There are 13 residues in the CDR3. Trimming cost V 6 bases and J 9 bases, with 17 bases left between them. CDR3 DNA sequence: TGCGCCAGCAGTCCGACGCCATGGGATAGCTACACCTTC. This codes for CASSPTPWDSYTF.

The V and J genes are TRBV28 and TRBJ2-7, with D perhaps matching TRBD2 (7 bases). Trimming pared 8 bases from V and 5 bases from J, leaving 34 bases between. CDR1 MDHEN and CDR2 SYDVKM come from the germline V gene. There are 19 residues in the CDR3. The CDR3 reads CASLNREMRGRASLHEQYF. DNA of the CDR3: TGTGCCAGCCTAAACAGGGAAATGAGGGGGAGGGCCAGTCTCCACGAGCAGTACTTC.

Written as DNA, the CDR3 is TGCGCCAGCAGCCATGAGGGAGATACGCAGTATTTT. This sequence encodes CASSHEGDTQYF. J is TRBJ2-3 and V is TRBV4-1, with a possible D match to TRBD2 (5 bases). Germline CDR1 and CDR2: MGHRA and YSYEKL. The CDR3 runs 12 residues. Deletions cut 3 bases from V and 5 bases from J, with 6 bases between.

The chain is built from TRBV7-8 and TRBJ2-1; D assignment may be TRBD1 or TRBD2 (6 bases each). The CDR3 consists of 18 residues. Germline V gives CDR1 SGHVS, CDR2 FQNEAQ. Trimming left V 4 bases short and J 0 bases short, with 19 bases between. CDR3 in DNA: TGTGCCAGCAGCTCACCATCGGGGGCCCGGAGCTCCTACAATGAGCAGTTCTTC. Amino acid sequence: CASSSPSGARSSYNEQFF.

This clone was detected only a few times. The CDR3 coding sequence is TGTGCCAGTAGTATGGTGGCGGGGCGCGGTCAGCCCCAGCATTTT. Its translation: CASSMVAGRGQPQHF. The chain couples TRBV19 to TRBJ1-5; a possible D gene is TRBD1 (5 bases). Between the trimmed V and J ends, which lost 3 bases and 6 bases, there was a span of 15 bases. Germline-derived CDR1 and CDR2 are LNHDA and SQIVND (reference sequence). The CDR3 has 15 amino acids.

This chain connects TRBV19 to TRBJ1-3; 10 bases align to TRBD1. The ends lost 8 bases at V and 2 bases at J; junction bases unmatched: 0. CDR1 LNHDA and CDR2 SQIVND come from the germline V gene (reference sequence). The CDR3 has 13 amino acids. The CDR3 nucleotides are TGTGCCAGTGACAGGGGGCCTGGAAACACCATATATTTT. This sequence encodes CASDRGPGNTIYF.

This chain links TRBV5-1 with TRBJ1-2; the match to TRBD1 covers 10 bases. The junction had 11 bases not matched to a gene; V was cut back by 5 bases and J by 4 bases. Germline V CDR1 and CDR2: SGHRS, YFSETQ. This CDR3 contains 16 residues. CDR3 sequence reads: CASRSGTGVIAYGYTF. DNA for the CDR3: TGCGCCAGCAGATCCGGGACAGGGGTTATAGCCTATGGCTACACCTTC. Variable domain in full (rest from reference TRBV5-1 and TRBJ1-2): KAGVTQTPRYLIKTRGQQVTLSCSPISGHRSVSWYQQTPGQGLQFLFEYFSETQRNKGNFPGRFSGRQFSNSRSEMNVSTLELGDSALYLCASRSGTGVIAYGYTFGSGTRLTVV.

J is TRBJ1-1 and V is TRBV6-6, with 8 bases fitting TRBD1. From germline, CDR1 is MNHNY and CDR2 SVGAGI (reference sequence). V shed 7 bases, J shed 3 bases, and the junction held 4 bases outside the gene matches. This CDR3 is built from 13 residues. The CDR3 DNA reads as TGTGCCAGCATCAACAGGGGGGACACTGAAGCTTTCTTT. Encoded protein: CASINRGDTEAFF.

A remark on this clone: Since the CDR3 does not end with the conserved phenylalanine or tryptophan, this likely comes from a read error. The limits of the CDR3 on the DNA are not certain, so only TCRdb's listed CDR3 is given. This chain's CDR3 is CASSVRDPCP. The V and J genes are TRBV19 and TRBJ1-2. Germline assignment: CDR1 LNHDA and CDR2 SQIVND (reference sequence). Ends included, the CDR3 has 10 residues.

This chain connects TRBV4-2 to TRBJ2-7; the D gene is possibly TRBD2 (5 bases). The CDR3 extends over 16 amino acids. Germline V CDR1 and CDR2: LGHNA, YNFKEQ. Trimming removed 5 bases from V and 4 bases from J, with 21 bases in between. CDR3 nucleotide sequence: TGTGCCAGCAGCTTCGGGCCCGAGCTAGCCTTTTACGAGCAGTACTTC. This encodes CASSFGPELAFYEQYF.

This clone showed up just a few times. This rearrangement joins TRBV27 to TRBJ2-7; the match to TRBD1 covers 9 bases. Germline V gene data show CDR1 as MNHEY and CDR2 as SMNVEV (reference sequence). CDR3 length: 14 amino acids. Trimming cost V 8 bases and J 3 bases; bases outside gene matches: 8. The DNA of the CDR3 is TGTGCCAGCTCTGACAGGGGGGGATACTACGAGCAGTACTTC. It is translated as CASSDRGGYYEQYF.

V usage is TRBV6-6 and J usage is TRBJ2-5; TRBD1 aligns across 7 bases. The V and J ends lost 6 bases and 1 base, in that order; junction bases with no gene match: 2. The CDR3 is 13 amino acids. Looked up from germline, CDR1 is MNHNY and CDR2 is SVGAGI (reference sequence). CDR3 nucleotides: TGTGCCAGCAGAGGGACAGCCCAAGAGACCCAGTACTTC. Translation: CASRGTAQETQYF.

This clone was seen only once. The chain employs TRBV5-4 and TRBJ1-1; 7 nucleotides agree with TRBD1. Losses at the gene ends were 4 bases for V and 6 bases for J; bases not matched to a gene: 9. The germline V gene has CDR1 SGHNT and CDR2 YYREEE (reference sequence). This CDR3 has 14 amino acids. The DNA for the CDR3 is TGTGCCAGCAGCGTGTCGACAGGGAGGCCTGAAGCTTTCTTT. This sequence encodes CASSVSTGRPEAFF.

The chain couples TRBV7-2 to TRBJ2-4; D tentatively reads TRBD1 or TRBD2 (5 bases each). V lost 4 bases to trimming and J lost 9 bases, with 13 bases between them. CDR3 length: 13 residues. Germline CDR1 SGHTA, CDR2 FQGNSA. The CDR3 sequence is CASSSWGIGIQYF. CDR3 nucleotide sequence: TGTGCCAGCAGCTCCTGGGGGATCGGCATTCAGTACTTC.

The rearrangement uses TRBV5-8 and TRBJ2-6, with D uncertain. CDR3 length equals 14 residues. CDR1 and CDR2 (germline): SGHTS, YDEGEE. V lost 0 bases to trimming and J lost 5 bases, with 6 bases between them. This CDR3 is CASSLDFWANVLTF. The DNA for the CDR3 is TGTGCCAGCAGCTTGGATTTCTGGGCCAACGTCCTGACTTTC.

The genes are TRBV7-8 and TRBJ1-5, with TRBD1 as a possible D gene (5 bases). CDR1 is SGHVS, CDR2 FQNEAQ, per germline. The CDR3 has 14 residues. Between the trimmed V and J ends, which lost 8 bases and 7 bases, there was a span of 18 bases. The CDR3 DNA follows: TGTGCCAGCGCCCTTCCAGGGTTCTCCCAGCCCCAGCATTTT. Its protein is CASALPGFSQPQHF. Filled out from reference TRBV7-8 and TRBJ1-5, the complete variable domain reads GAGVSQSPRYKVAKRGQDVALRCDPISGHVSLFWYQQALGQGPEFLTYFQNEAQLDKSGLPSDRFFAERPEGSVSTLKIQRTQQEDSAVYLCASALPGFSQPQHFGDGTRLSIL.

The chain employs TRBV5-4 and TRBJ2-7; D possibly matches TRBD1 or TRBD2 (5 bases each). CDR1 is SGHNT and CDR2 is YYREEE in the germline V gene (reference sequence). The V and J ends lost 0 bases and 5 bases respectively, with 15 bases between them. The CDR3 contains 15 residues. This chain's CDR3 is CASSLGSRGVNEQYF. The CDR3, as DNA: TGTGCCAGCAGCTTGGGGTCGAGGGGAGTGAACGAGCAGTACTTC.

This chain uses TRBV7-2 with TRBJ1-6; 7 bases map to TRBD1. The CDR3 is made up of 14 amino acids. Germline CDR1 reads SGHTA; CDR2 reads FQGNSA. The ends lost 2 bases at V and 7 bases at J; junction bases unmatched: 2. The CDR3 DNA sequence: TGTGCCAGCAGCTTACGGGACAGCAATTCACCCCTCCACTTT. The encoded protein is CASSLRDSNSPLHF.

This chain joins TRBV7-9 and TRBJ2-3; weak D call: TRBD1 (6 bases). The germline V and J ends were trimmed by 4 bases and 4 bases, with 12 bases remaining between them. Per the germline V gene, CDR1 is SEHNR and CDR2 is FQNEAQ (reference sequence). This CDR3 has 14 amino acids. In nucleotides, the CDR3 is TGTGCCAGCAGCTCAACCCGGACAGCAGATACGCAGTATTTT. Translated: CASSSTRTADTQYF.